This T cell receptor (beta chain) was documented in a study of identical twins. TCRdb analysed the 5' RACE reads with MiXCR anew, one entry per CDR3 protein. The data hold around 490,000 distinct CDR3 sequences, with 15% observed a single time. V dropped 5 bases and J dropped 3; count of bases not matched to a gene: 5. There are 15 residues in the CDR3. Germline V CDR1 and CDR2: LGHDT, YNNKEL (reference sequence). Separately, the same data were catalogued under a study of yellow fever vaccine responses in identical twins.

The sequence derives from a woman aged 18-35 years in good health. Sample: CD4+ T cells sorted from blood. This chain uses TRBV3-1 with TRBJ2-2; 8 positions match TRBD2. Written as DNA, the CDR3 is TGTGCCAGCAGCAGGACTAGCCCCGACACCGGGGAGCTGTTTTTT. It encodes CASSRTSPDTGELFF. Full variable domain (remainder filled in from reference TRBV3-1 and TRBJ2-2): DTAVSQTPKYLVTQMGNDKSIKCEQNLGHDTMYWYKQDSKKFLKIMFSYNNKELIINETVPNRFSPKSPDKAHLNLHINSLELGDSAVYFCASSRTSPDTGELFFGEGSRLTVL.